The 27 T cell receptor beta chains in this list originate from one sample, sequenced in a study of T cells in Graves' hyperthyroidism and ophthalmopathy. The CDR3 regions of TCR beta were amplified from RNA transcripts. HTBI primers were the set used in a first-round RT-PCR of the TCR CDR3. TCRdb recomputed calls from the multiplex PCR reads with MiXCR, one row per CDR3 protein. The data hold 300,000 to 500,000 distinct CDR3 sequences, with roughly 13% observed a single time. The sample comprised blood. These receptors originate from a man between 50 and 59 years old with Graves' ophthalmopathy.

This clonotype was seen a few times. The chain uses TRBV4-2 and TRBJ2-7; 7 bases align to TRBD2. Germline-derived CDR1 and CDR2 are LGHNA and YNFKEQ. CDR3 length: 17 amino acids. The trim removed 4 bases at V and 3 bases at J, leaving 15 bases unmatched. For the CDR3, the DNA is TGTGCCAGCAGCCCGGGGGGAGGAGCGGAGAGCTACTACGAGCAGTACTTC. Translating gives CASSPGGGAESYYEQYF.

This clonotype was detected many times. The V call is TRBV30, the J call TRBJ2-5, with D perhaps matching TRBD1 (5 bases). There are 15 residues in the CDR3. Trimming removed 4 bases from V and 2 bases from J, with 17 bases in between. Germline CDR1 and CDR2: GTSNPN and SVGIG (reference sequence). The CDR3 DNA reads TGTGCCTGGACCCGGACGGGCAACAGGCAAGAGACCCAGTACTTC. Translated, it gives CAWTRTGNRQETQYF.

This clonotype showed up just a few times. The chain couples TRBV10-3 to TRBJ1-3; D is ambiguous. Trimming shortened V by 5 bases and J by 0 bases, and 11 bases separated the two germline ends. The CDR3 contains 15 residues. Germline lookup yields CDR1 ENHRY and CDR2 SYGVKD. CDR3 residues: CAISSAGLSGNTIYF. CDR3 bases: TGTGCCATCAGTTCCGCAGGCCTCTCTGGAAACACCATATATTTT.

V is TRBV14 and J is TRBJ2-4, with D uncertain. With 3 bases removed from V and 0 bases from J, the gap between germline ends came to 6 bases. CDR1 is SGHDN, CDR2 FVKESK, per germline. The length of the CDR3 is 14 residues. The CDR3 sequence is CASSHRVAKNIQYF. In DNA, the CDR3 is TGTGCCAGCAGCCATCGGGTAGCCAAAAACATTCAGTACTTC.

This clonotype occurred many times. The V call is TRBV6-1, the J call TRBJ2-7, with TRBD2 as a possible D gene (6 bases). V was shortened by 6 bases and J by 3 bases, with 12 bases between the two germline ends. Germline CDR1 and CDR2: MNHNS and SASEGT. This CDR3 has 13 residues. The CDR3, as DNA: TGTGCCAGCAGGGGGGAGGCGAGCTACGAGCAGTACTTC. Residues: CASRGEASYEQYF.

Turning to this clonotype: This could be a read error, since a much larger clone is one nucleotide away. The chain links TRBV10-3 to TRBJ2-3, with unresolved D. The CDR3 has 14 amino acids. V dropped 3 bases and J dropped 1 base, with 8 bases sitting between them. Germline assignment: CDR1 ENHRY and CDR2 SYGVKD. This chain's CDR3 is CAISDCGRTDTQYF. DNA of the CDR3: TGTGCCATCAGTGATTGCGGTCGCACAGATACGCAGTATTTT.

Notes on this clonotype: Possible read error: a much larger clone is one base away. The chain uses TRBV27 and TRBJ2-5, with TRBD2 as a possible D gene (6 bases). Trimming left V 7 bases short and J 3 bases short, with 21 bases between. The CDR3 loop spans 16 amino acids. Per germline, CDR1 MNHEY and CDR2 SMNVEV (reference sequence). The CDR3 spells CASIQGLGLTEETQYF. The CDR3 nucleotides are TGTGCCAGCATCCAAGGCCTCGGACTAACTGAAGAGACCCAGTACTTC.

This clonotype was recorded at least ten times. The chain uses TRBV3-1 and TRBJ2-7, with TRBD1 matching 7 bases. V dropped 0 bases and J dropped 3; count of bases not matched to a gene: 11. The CDR3 sequence is 17 residues long. From germline, CDR1 is LGHDT and CDR2 YNNKEL (reference sequence). The CDR3 here is CASSQDSGTDLYYEQYF. The CDR3 coding sequence is TGTGCCAGCAGCCAAGACTCCGGGACAGACCTATACTACGAGCAGTACTTC.

The rearrangement joins TRBV19 to TRBJ2-6, with 8 positions matching TRBD2. The trim removed 3 bases at V and 3 bases at J, leaving 1 base unmatched. The CDR3 sequence is 15 residues long. The germline CDR1 and CDR2 sequences are LNHDA and SQIVND (reference sequence). The CDR3 DNA is TGTGCCAGTAGTATGCGGGGGGTTGGGGCCAACGTCCTGACTTTC. It yields the protein CASSMRGVGANVLTF.

There are many counts of this clonotype. V and J are TRBV15 and TRBJ2-5; 11 positions match TRBD1. Germline V lookup: CDR1 LNHNV, CDR2 YYDKDF (reference sequence). The V segment lost 5 bases and the J segment 5 bases; nucleotides outside the gene matches: 13. The CDR3 runs 17 residues. The CDR3 loop is CATSSYGTGGRGETQYF. In DNA form, the CDR3 reads TGTGCCACCAGCTCTTACGGGACAGGGGGACGAGGGGAGACCCAGTACTTC.

This clonotype was observed at least ten times. The chain recombines TRBV12-3 or TRBV12-4 with TRBJ2-2, with 8 positions matching TRBD2. The trim removed 5 bases at V and 6 bases at J, leaving 5 bases unmatched. This CDR3 contains 14 residues. The CDR3, as DNA: TGTGCCAGCAGTCCTGGACTAGCCGCCGGGGAGCTGTTTTTT. It codes for CASSPGLAAGELFF.

This clonotype was recorded many times. This chain joins TRBV3-1 and TRBJ1-2; TRBD1 might be the D (6 bases). Trimming removed 5 bases from V and 3 bases from J, with 19 bases in between. Germline loops: CDR1 LGHDT, CDR2 YNNKEL (reference sequence). The CDR3 runs to 16 residues. The chain's CDR3 is CASSNRDNSLDYGYTF. The CDR3 coding sequence is TGTGCCAGCAGCAACCGGGACAACTCCCTCGACTATGGCTACACCTTC.

The CDR3 protein is CSVAGTNMNTEAFF. The DNA of the CDR3 is TGCAGCGTTGCTGGGACAAACATGAACACTGAAGCTTTCTTT. The chain joins TRBV29-1 to TRBJ1-1; maybe TRBD1 (6 bases). V lost 4 bases and J lost 0, with 12 bases in between. CDR1 is SQVTM, CDR2 ANQGSEA, per germline. The CDR3 extends over 14 amino acids.

This clonotype has a count of ten or more. The chain carries TRBV20-1 and TRBJ2-3; 8 nucleotides agree with TRBD2. The CDR3 runs 14 residues. Germline values: CDR1 DFQATT, CDR2 SNEGSKA (reference sequence). The ends lost 3 bases at V and 9 bases at J; junction bases unmatched: 11. The CDR3: CSASGLAVLGTQYF. CDR3 bases: TGCAGTGCTAGTGGACTAGCCGTTCTTGGCACGCAGTATTTT.

In this sample, this clonotype turned up many times. V and J are TRBV6-6 and TRBJ2-1; tentative D call: TRBD1 (6 bases). The V end lost 0 bases, the J end lost 10 bases, and 19 bases lay between the germline ends. Germline V gene lookup returns CDR1 MNHNY and CDR2 SVGAGI (reference sequence). The CDR3 contains 16 residues. CDR3: CASSYSRTAAGEEQFF. Here the CDR3 DNA reads TGTGCCAGCAGTTACTCGAGGACAGCGGCAGGGGAAGAGCAGTTCTTC.

The CDR3 reads CASSGLNNGGENTGELFF. CDR3 coding DNA: TGTGCCAGCAGTGGGCTTAACAACGGGGGGGAGAACACCGGGGAGCTGTTTTTT. The chain employs TRBV25-1 and TRBJ2-2; TRBD2 matches at 8 bases. This CDR3 region has 18 residues. Per the germline V gene, CDR1 is MGHDK and CDR2 is SYGVNS. Germline trimming cut 4 bases from V and 1 base from J; bases unmatched to any gene: 11.

This clonotype was detected only a few times. The chain has TRBV12-3 or TRBV12-4 and TRBJ2-7, with 9 bases fitting TRBD1. With V trimmed by 5 bases and J by 6 bases, 8 bases remained unmatched. The CDR3 is 14 amino acids. The CDR3 nucleotides read TGTGCCAGCAGTATCTCCGGGACAGGGCGCGAGCAGTACTTC. As protein: CASSISGTGREQYF.

This clonotype was detected many times. The genes are TRBV12-3 or TRBV12-4 and TRBJ1-3; D not certain. The V end was cut by 3 bases, the J end by 3 bases, with 6 bases between. The CDR3 has 13 residues. This CDR3 reads CASSLTVGNTIYF. As DNA, the CDR3 is TGTGCCAGCAGTTTGACGGTTGGAAACACCATATATTTT.

The J gene is TRBJ2-5, the V gene TRBV7-8; 8 bases map to TRBD2. The germline V gene has CDR1 SGHVS and CDR2 FQNEAQ. Trimming removed 3 bases from V and 4 bases from J; junction bases left unmatched: 7. CDR3 length: 15 amino acids. CDR3 residues: CASSFGGEGSETQYF. In nucleotides, the CDR3 is TGTGCCAGCAGCTTCGGGGGGGAGGGCTCAGAGACCCAGTACTTC.

This clonotype was recorded at least ten times. The chain uses TRBV7-8 and TRBJ2-3, with 7 nucleotides matching TRBD1. The CDR3 is made up of 16 amino acids. Germline CDR1 reads SGHVS; CDR2 reads FQNEAQ. V was clipped by 2 bases and J by 0 bases; unmatched bases: 5. CDR3 sequence: CASSLRTGPSTDTQYF. The CDR3 coding sequence is TGTGCCAGCAGCTTAAGGACAGGTCCTAGCACAGATACGCAGTATTTT.

This clonotype was detected ten times or more. The V and J genes are TRBV7-2 and TRBJ2-1; TRBD2 agrees at 11 bases. Germline assignment: CDR1 SGHTA and CDR2 FQGNSA. The V gene end was trimmed by 10 bases and the J gene end by 1 base; junction bases not matched to a gene: 15. This CDR3 is 18 amino acids long. The CDR3 spells CAMGQGTSGRYSYNEQFF. DNA of the CDR3: TGTGCCATGGGGCAGGGGACTAGCGGCCGTTATTCCTACAATGAGCAGTTCTTC.

This chain joins TRBV28 and TRBJ1-2, with 8 bases identical to TRBD1. V was pared by 6 bases and J by 4 bases, with 13 bases of the junction left unmatched. This CDR3 has 16 amino acids. Germline V gene sequence: CDR1 MDHEN, CDR2 SYDVKM. The CDR3 region is CASSRDRSPLPYGYTF. The CDR3, as DNA: TGTGCCAGCAGCCGGGACAGGTCCCCTTTGCCCTATGGCTACACCTTC.

The table lists this clonotype with a few counts. At one boundary the junction diverges from the germline segment, which might be a read error. The chain is built from TRBV30 and TRBJ1-4; a possible D gene is TRBD1 (6 bases). Germline values: CDR1 GTSNPN, CDR2 SVGIG (reference sequence). This CDR3 region has 14 residues. The CDR3 sequence: CARLPQGPIENLFF. CDR3 nucleotide sequence: TGTGCCAGGCTGCCGCAGGGGCCGATAGAAAACCTGTTTTTT.

The rearrangement joins TRBV15 to TRBJ1-2; D possibly corresponds to TRBD1 (5 bases). V gave up 1 base and J gave up 4 bases, with 10 bases separating them. The CDR3 has 14 residues. Germline lookup yields CDR1 LNHNV and CDR2 YYDKDF (reference sequence). The CDR3 sequence is CATSRVGAPYGYTF. CDR3 sequence (DNA): TGTGCCACCAGCAGAGTAGGGGCACCCTATGGCTACACCTTC.

On this clonotype itself: The limits of the CDR3 on the DNA are not certain, so only TCRdb's listed CDR3 is given. The rearrangement uses TRBV20-1 and TRBJ1-1; the listed D gene, TRBD1, was not tested against the DNA. Germline CDR1 reads DFQATT; CDR2 reads SNEGSKA (reference sequence). The CDR3 is made up of 21 amino acids, end residues included. This chain's CDR3 is CSAIRQGRHEQYFGPGTEAFF.

This clonotype was seen repeatedly, ten times or more. This rearrangement joins TRBV28 to TRBJ2-3, with 13 bases matching TRBD2. Trimming cost V 4 bases and J 1 base; bases outside gene matches: 5. CDR1 is MDHEN, CDR2 SYDVKM, per germline. The CDR3 length is 17 residues. The CDR3 DNA reads TGTGCCAGCAGTTGGGCAGGGACTAGCGGGGGCACAGATACGCAGTATTTT. Protein product: CASSWAGTSGGTDTQYF. The full variable domain, with the rest looked up from reference TRBV28 and TRBJ2-3, is DVKVTQSSRYLVKRTGEKVFLECVQDMDHENMFWYRQDPGLGLRLIYFSYDVKMKEKGDIPEGYSVSREKKERFSLILESASTNQTSMYLCASSWAGTSGGTDTQYFGPGTRLTVL.

This clonotype was counted at least ten times. The chain joins TRBV20-1 to TRBJ2-3, with D possibly matching TRBD2 (5 bases). The V end was cut by 5 bases, the J end by 0 bases, with 21 bases between. Germline lookup yields CDR1 DFQATT and CDR2 SNEGSKA (reference sequence). This CDR3 has 17 residues. The CDR3 sequence: CSALPGEAGYSTDTQYF. The CDR3 DNA is TGCAGTGCTCTCCCCGGAGAGGCGGGTTATAGCACAGATACGCAGTATTTT.